Below, 17 T cell receptor beta chains from the same sample are listed, as sequenced in a study of blood T cells in healthy people across ages. Using a J-beta primer mix together with a sample-barcoded 5' primer, a second PCR was run for about 6 to 12 cycles. TCRdb re-called the 5' RACE reads with MiXCR, one entry per CDR3 protein. The sample yields 650,000 to 800,000 distinct CDR3 sequences, approximately 52% seen once. Specimen: blood. The receptors shown here come from a woman aged 80 or over in good health.

Details on this clonotype: A clone one base away is much larger, so this may be a read error. This chain joins TRBV4-1 and TRBJ2-1, with 10 bases aligning to TRBD2. The tail of the sequence fits TRBJ2-7 better, so the J call may be wrong. Germline lookup yields CDR1 MGHRA and CDR2 YSYEKL. This CDR3 is built from 17 residues. CDR3 in DNA: TGCGCCAGCAGCCAAGCTCCTAGCGGGAGTACCTACAATGAGCAGTACTTC. Its translation: CASSQAPSGSTYNEQYF.

The chain combines TRBV6-2 or TRBV6-3 with TRBJ2-1; 8 bases are shared with TRBD2. CDR1 and CDR2 (germline): MNHEY, SVGEGT. Germline trimming cut 4 bases from V and 7 bases from J; bases unmatched to any gene: 6. The CDR3 loop spans 14 amino acids. The DNA for the CDR3 is TGTGCCAGCAGTTCGGGACTAGGACGGAATGAGCAGTTCTTC. Translation gives CASSSGLGRNEQFF.

In this sample, this clonotype turned up many times. The chain has TRBV27 and TRBJ1-4, with 10 bases fitting TRBD1. This CDR3 region has 14 residues. Germline V gene lookup returns CDR1 MNHEY and CDR2 SMNVEV (reference sequence). Losses at the gene ends were 5 bases for V and 10 bases for J; bases not matched to a gene: 7. The CDR3: CASSMTGGEGKLFF. CDR3 coding DNA: TGTGCCAGCAGTATGACAGGGGGCGAAGGAAAACTGTTTTTT.

Of note for this clonotype: This may arise from a read error, as a much more abundant clone is one base away. The gene calls are TRBV20-1 and TRBJ2-7, with 14 bases identical to TRBD2. Germline CDR1 and CDR2: DFQATT and SNEGSKA (reference sequence). Trimming cost V 2 bases and J 6 bases; bases outside gene matches: 9. The CDR3 has 16 residues. In nucleotides, the CDR3 is TGCAGTGCTAGATGGGGGACTAGCGGGAGCTCCAGCGAGCAGTACTTC. It translates to CSARWGTSGSSSEQYF.

This clonotype was picked up many times. V and J are TRBV12-3 or TRBV12-4 and TRBJ2-5; 8 positions match TRBD1. This CDR3 has 15 residues. V dropped 5 bases and J dropped 2; count of bases not matched to a gene: 7. This CDR3 reads CASSPWTGNQETQYF. In DNA, the CDR3 is TGTGCCAGCAGTCCGTGGACAGGGAATCAAGAGACCCAGTACTTC.

CDR3 nucleotide sequence: TGTGCCAGCAGCTCAACCGGGACAGTCAATGAAAAACTGTTTTTT. This encodes CASSSTGTVNEKLFF. The V call is TRBV7-8, the J call TRBJ1-4; 7 bases are a match to TRBD1. V lost 4 bases, J lost 5 bases, and 7 bases stayed unmatched. Per germline, CDR1 SGHVS and CDR2 FQNEAQ. The CDR3 covers 15 residues.

V is TRBV5-5 and J is TRBJ2-1; 7 bases agree with TRBD2. Germline loops: CDR1 SGHKS, CDR2 YYEKEE (reference sequence). This CDR3 spans 15 amino acids. Trimming at V came to 2 bases and at J to 5 bases, leaving 7 bases not matched to a gene. The CDR3 region is CASSLGGSGNNEQFF. The CDR3 DNA reads as TGTGCCAGCAGCTTAGGCGGGAGTGGGAACAATGAGCAGTTCTTC.

In DNA, the CDR3 is TGTGCCAGCAGTTTGGTCACATCCCGGGACGCACGCACAGATACGCAGTATTTT. Translated, it gives CASSLVTSRDARTDTQYF. The V call is TRBV6-5, the J call TRBJ2-3, with D perhaps given as TRBD1 or TRBD2 (5 bases each). Germline loops: CDR1 MNHEY, CDR2 SVGAGI. V lost 4 bases to trimming and J lost 1 base, with 21 bases between them. The CDR3 contains 18 residues.

The genes are TRBV5-5 and TRBJ1-1, with 8 bases identical to TRBD1. With V trimmed by 4 bases and J by 5 bases, 10 bases remained unmatched. The V gene's germline CDR1 is SGHKS and CDR2 YYEKEE (reference sequence). The CDR3 length is 15 residues. CDR3 in amino acids: CASSRPQGAGTEAFF. CDR3 DNA: TGTGCCAGCAGCCGCCCGCAGGGGGCCGGAACTGAAGCTTTCTTT.

At least ten counts were recorded for this clonotype. The chain joins TRBV15 to TRBJ1-1; TRBD1 might be the D (5 bases). V gave up 0 bases and J gave up 5 bases, with 10 bases separating them. Germline V CDR1 and CDR2: LNHNV, YYDKDF (reference sequence). This CDR3 is built from 14 residues. CDR3 DNA: TGTGCCACCAGCAGAGATTCAGGGCGGACTGAAGCTTTCTTT. This translates into CATSRDSGRTEAFF.

This clonotype was detected many times. V gene TRBV12-3 or TRBV12-4 combines with J gene TRBJ2-1, with TRBD1 matching over 11 bases. The J segment lost 3 bases and the V segment lost 5 bases, leaving 3 bases of the junction unmatched. The CDR3 runs 15 residues. The CDR3 region has the DNA TGTGCCAGCAGTACCGGGACAGGGGGCTACAATGAGCAGTTCTTC. Its protein is CASSTGTGGYNEQFF.

The chain joins TRBV25-1 to TRBJ2-1; 9 bases map to TRBD2. J lost 6 bases, V lost 5 bases, and 5 bases had no gene match. The CDR3 has 14 amino acids. Germline CDR1 and CDR2: MGHDK and SYGVNS. The CDR3 DNA sequence: TGTGCCAGCAGTCGCGGGGGGGCCCCCAATGAGCAGTTCTTC. It translates to CASSRGGAPNEQFF.

This clonotype was seen a few times. J is TRBJ1-2 and V is TRBV27; 7 bases are shared with TRBD1. The V segment lost 2 bases and the J segment 6 bases; nucleotides outside the gene matches: 3. Germline V gene lookup returns CDR1 MNHEY and CDR2 SMNVEV (reference sequence). The CDR3 is 13 amino acids. The DNA for the CDR3 is TGTGCCAGCAGTTTACTAGGGGGCAATGGCTACACCTTC. Translating it yields CASSLLGGNGYTF.

Turning to this clonotype: At one of its ends the junction is not consistent with the germline gene, which may arise from a read error. The V call is TRBV7-3, the J call TRBJ2-1, with 7 bases lining up with TRBD1. The CDR3 spans 13 residues. The germline CDR1 and CDR2 sequences are SGHTA and FQGTGA. The CDR3: CAGSWGQNNEQFF. In DNA form, the CDR3 reads TGTGCCGGCAGCTGGGGACAGAACAATGAGCAGTTCTTC.

A note on this clonotype: The junction departs from germline at one end; a sequencing error may be responsible. This chain uses TRBV11-1 with TRBJ2-1; TRBD1 matches at 7 bases. The germline gives CDR1 SGHAT, CDR2 FQDESV (reference sequence). CDR3 size: 14 residues. The CDR3 sequence is CTSSLDRAGLEQFF. CDR3 nucleotide sequence: TGTACCAGCAGCTTAGACAGGGCCGGCCTGGAGCAGTTCTTC.

The CDR3, as DNA: TGCAGTGCTCCCGGGACAACTAGCAATCAGCCCCAGCATTTT. This translates into CSAPGTTSNQPQHF. This chain connects TRBV20-1 to TRBJ1-5; D perhaps matches TRBD1 (6 bases). V gave up 5 bases and J gave up 0 bases, with 11 bases separating them. CDR3 length: 14 amino acids. CDR1 DFQATT and CDR2 SNEGSKA come from the germline V gene (reference sequence).

Here the CDR3 reads CASTSVGESTSTFTYNEQFF. CDR3 nucleotides: TGTGCCAGCACCTCGGTGGGGGAGTCAACGTCCACCTTCACCTACAATGAGCAGTTCTTC. This chain joins TRBV7-9 and TRBJ2-1; D may correspond to TRBD1 or TRBD2 (5 bases each). Between the trimmed V and J ends, which lost 7 bases and 2 bases, there was a span of 30 bases. The V gene's germline CDR1 is SEHNR and CDR2 FQNEAQ (reference sequence). This CDR3 contains 20 residues.